This T cell receptor (beta chain) was profiled in a study of shared clonotypes between healthy human individuals. As for the study in general: Donors, aged 18 to 49, were a couple of women and a few men. Each donor's CD4 naive and CD4 memory cells filled three plates apiece, CD8 naive two, and CD8 memory one.

Trimming stripped 5 bases from V and 7 bases from J, with 9 bases between. CDR1 and CDR2 (germline): DFQATT, SNEGSKA (reference sequence). This CDR3 is 11 amino acids long. Donation came from healthy HIV-negative adults that had no recent acute infections or vaccinations. The study drew all its donors from Caucasian adults living in Nashville, Tennessee. TCRdb's table, derived via immunoSEQ multiplex PCR, lists solely in-frame clones and lacks some. This sample has millions of clones, with approximately 92% found just once. The V and J genes are TRBV20-1 and TRBJ2-1; D unresolved. The sequence came from a man aged 18 to 29 in good health. Sequenced sample: naive CD4+ T cells sorted from blood. Subset in this sample: CD45RA+ positively selected. Here the CDR3 reads CSAPALNEQFF. The CDR3 DNA reads as TGCAGTGCTCCCGCATTAAATGAGCAGTTCTTC.